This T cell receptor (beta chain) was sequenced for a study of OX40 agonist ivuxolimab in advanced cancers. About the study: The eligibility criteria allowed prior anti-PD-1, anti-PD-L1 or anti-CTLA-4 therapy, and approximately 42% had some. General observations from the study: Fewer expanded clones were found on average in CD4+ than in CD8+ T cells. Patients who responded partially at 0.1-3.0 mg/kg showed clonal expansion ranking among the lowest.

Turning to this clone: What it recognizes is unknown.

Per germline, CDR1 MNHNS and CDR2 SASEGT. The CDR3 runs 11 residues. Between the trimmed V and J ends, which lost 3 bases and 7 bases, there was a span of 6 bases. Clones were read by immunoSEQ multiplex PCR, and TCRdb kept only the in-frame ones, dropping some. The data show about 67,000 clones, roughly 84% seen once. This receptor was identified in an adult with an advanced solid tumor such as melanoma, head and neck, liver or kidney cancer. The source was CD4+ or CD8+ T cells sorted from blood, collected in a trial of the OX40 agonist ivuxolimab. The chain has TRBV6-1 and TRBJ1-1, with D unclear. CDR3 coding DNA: TGTGCCAGCAGTGAGGATTATGAAGCTTTCTTT. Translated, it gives CASSEDYEAFF.